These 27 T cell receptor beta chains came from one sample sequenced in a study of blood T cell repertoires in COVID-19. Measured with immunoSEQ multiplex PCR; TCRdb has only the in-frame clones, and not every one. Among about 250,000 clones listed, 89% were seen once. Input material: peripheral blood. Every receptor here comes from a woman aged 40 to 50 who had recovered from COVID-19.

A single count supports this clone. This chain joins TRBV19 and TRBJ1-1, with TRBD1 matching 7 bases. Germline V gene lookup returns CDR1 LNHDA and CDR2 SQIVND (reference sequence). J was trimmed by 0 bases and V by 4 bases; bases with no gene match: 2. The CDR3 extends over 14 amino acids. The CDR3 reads CASSKGQLNTEAFF. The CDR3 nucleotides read TGTGCCAGTAGTAAGGGACAGTTGAACACTGAAGCTTTCTTT.

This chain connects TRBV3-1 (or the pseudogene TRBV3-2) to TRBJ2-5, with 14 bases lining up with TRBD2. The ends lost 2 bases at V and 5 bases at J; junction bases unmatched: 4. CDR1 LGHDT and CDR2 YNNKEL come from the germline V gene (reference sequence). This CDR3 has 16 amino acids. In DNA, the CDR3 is TGTGCCAGCAGCCAACCGGGACTAGCGGGAGAGGAGACCCAGTACTTC. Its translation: CASSQPGLAGEETQYF.

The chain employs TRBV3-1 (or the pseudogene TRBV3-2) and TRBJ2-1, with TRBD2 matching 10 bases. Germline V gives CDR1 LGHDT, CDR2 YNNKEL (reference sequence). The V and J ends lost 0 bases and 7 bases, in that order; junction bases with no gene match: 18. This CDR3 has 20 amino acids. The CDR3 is CASSQERPSRLAGDGNEQFF. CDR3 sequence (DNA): TGTGCCAGCAGCCAAGAACGGCCGTCGCGGCTAGCGGGAGACGGGAATGAGCAGTTCTTC.

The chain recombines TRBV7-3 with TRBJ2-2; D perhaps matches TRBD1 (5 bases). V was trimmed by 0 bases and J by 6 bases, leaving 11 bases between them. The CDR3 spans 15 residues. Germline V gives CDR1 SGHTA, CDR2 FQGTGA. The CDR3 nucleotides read TGTGCCAGCAGCTTAACCAGGGTAGGATCCGGGGAGCTGTTTTTT. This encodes CASSLTRVGSGELFF.

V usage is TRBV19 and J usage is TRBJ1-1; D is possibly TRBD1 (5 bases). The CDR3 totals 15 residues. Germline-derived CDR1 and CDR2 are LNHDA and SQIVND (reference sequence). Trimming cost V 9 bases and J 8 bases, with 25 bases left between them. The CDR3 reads CASASGSHKIVEAFF. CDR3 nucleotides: TGTGCCAGCGCCTCAGGGTCCCATAAGATCGTAGAAGCTTTCTTT.

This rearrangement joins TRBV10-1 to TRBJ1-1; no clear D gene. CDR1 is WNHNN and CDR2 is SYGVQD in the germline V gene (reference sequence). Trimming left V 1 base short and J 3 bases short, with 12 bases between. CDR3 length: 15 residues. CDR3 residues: CASSEYLNSDTEAFF. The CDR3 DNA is TGCGCCAGCAGTGAGTACCTAAACTCGGACACTGAAGCTTTCTTT.

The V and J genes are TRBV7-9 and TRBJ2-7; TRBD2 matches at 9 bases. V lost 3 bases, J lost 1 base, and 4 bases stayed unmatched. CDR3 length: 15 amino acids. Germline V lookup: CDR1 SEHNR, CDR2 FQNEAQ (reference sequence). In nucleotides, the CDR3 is TGTGCCAGCAGCTTGACGACTAGCGGTTCCTACGAGCAGTACGTC. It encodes CASSLTTSGSYEQYV.

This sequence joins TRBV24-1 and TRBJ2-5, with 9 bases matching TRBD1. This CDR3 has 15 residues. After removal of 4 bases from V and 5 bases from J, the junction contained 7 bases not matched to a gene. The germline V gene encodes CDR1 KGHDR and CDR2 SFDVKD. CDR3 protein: CATSDPGTGLETQYF. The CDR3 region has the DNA TGTGCCACCAGTGACCCCGGGACAGGGCTTGAGACCCAGTACTTC.

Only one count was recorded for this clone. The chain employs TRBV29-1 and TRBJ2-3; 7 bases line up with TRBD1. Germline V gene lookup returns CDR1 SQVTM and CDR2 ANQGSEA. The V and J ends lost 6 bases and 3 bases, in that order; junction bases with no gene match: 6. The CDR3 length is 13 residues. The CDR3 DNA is TGCAGCGTGTCGACAGGGTTGACAGATACGCAGTATTTT. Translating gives CSVSTGLTDTQYF.

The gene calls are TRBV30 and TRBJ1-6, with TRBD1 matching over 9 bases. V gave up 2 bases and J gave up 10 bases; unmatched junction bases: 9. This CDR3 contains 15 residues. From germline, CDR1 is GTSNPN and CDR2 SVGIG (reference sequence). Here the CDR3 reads CAWSPPTGGRSPLHF. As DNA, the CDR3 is TGTGCCTGGAGTCCCCCGACAGGGGGGCGCTCACCCCTCCACTTT.

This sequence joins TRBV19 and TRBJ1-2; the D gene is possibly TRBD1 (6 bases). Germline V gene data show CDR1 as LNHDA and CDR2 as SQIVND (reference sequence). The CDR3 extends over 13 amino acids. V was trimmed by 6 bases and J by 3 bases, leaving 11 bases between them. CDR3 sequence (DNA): TGTGCCAGTAGCCTACAGGGATACTATGGCTACACCTTC. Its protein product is CASSLQGYYGYTF.

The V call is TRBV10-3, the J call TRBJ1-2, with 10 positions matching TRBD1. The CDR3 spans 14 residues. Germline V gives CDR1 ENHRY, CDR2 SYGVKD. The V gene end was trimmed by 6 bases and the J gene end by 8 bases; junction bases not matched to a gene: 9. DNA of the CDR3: TGTGCCATCAGACAAGGACAGGGGGGACAGGGCTACACCTTC. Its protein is CAIRQGQGGQGYTF.

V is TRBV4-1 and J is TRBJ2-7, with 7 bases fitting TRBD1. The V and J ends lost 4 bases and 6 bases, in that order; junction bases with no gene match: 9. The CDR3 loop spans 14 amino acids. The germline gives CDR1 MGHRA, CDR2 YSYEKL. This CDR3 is CASSPRDSLPEQYF. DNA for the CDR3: TGCGCCAGCAGCCCACGGGACAGCCTTCCCGAGCAGTACTTC.

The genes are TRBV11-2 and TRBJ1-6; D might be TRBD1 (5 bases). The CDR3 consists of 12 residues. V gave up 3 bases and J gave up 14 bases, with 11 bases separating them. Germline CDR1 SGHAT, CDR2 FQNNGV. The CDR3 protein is CASSFWGLALHF. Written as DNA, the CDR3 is TGTGCCAGCAGCTTCTGGGGCCTGGCCCTCCACTTT.

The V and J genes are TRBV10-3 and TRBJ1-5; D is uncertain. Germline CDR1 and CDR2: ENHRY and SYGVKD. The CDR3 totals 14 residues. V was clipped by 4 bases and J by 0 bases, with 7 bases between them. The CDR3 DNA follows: TGTGCCATCAGTGTGGAGGATAGCAATCAGCCCCAGCATTTT. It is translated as CAISVEDSNQPQHF.

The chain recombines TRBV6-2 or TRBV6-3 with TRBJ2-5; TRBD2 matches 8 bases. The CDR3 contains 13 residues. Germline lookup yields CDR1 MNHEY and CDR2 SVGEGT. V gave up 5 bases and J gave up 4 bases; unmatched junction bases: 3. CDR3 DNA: TGTGCCAGCAGTCCCGGGGGGGGAGAGACCCAGTACTTC. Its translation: CASSPGGGETQYF.

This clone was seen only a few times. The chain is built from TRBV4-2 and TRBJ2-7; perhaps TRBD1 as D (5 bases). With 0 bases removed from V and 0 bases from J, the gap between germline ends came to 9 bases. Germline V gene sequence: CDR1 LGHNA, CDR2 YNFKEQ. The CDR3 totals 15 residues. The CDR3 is CASSQELTDSYEQYF. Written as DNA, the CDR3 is TGTGCCAGCAGCCAAGAATTGACAGACTCCTACGAGCAGTACTTC.

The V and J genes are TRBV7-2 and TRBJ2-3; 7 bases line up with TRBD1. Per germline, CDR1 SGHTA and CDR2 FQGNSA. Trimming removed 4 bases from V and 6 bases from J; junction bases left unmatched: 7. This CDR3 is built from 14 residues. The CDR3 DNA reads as TGTGCCAGCAGCTCAACAGGGGTTCGGGATACGCAGTATTTT. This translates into CASSSTGVRDTQYF.

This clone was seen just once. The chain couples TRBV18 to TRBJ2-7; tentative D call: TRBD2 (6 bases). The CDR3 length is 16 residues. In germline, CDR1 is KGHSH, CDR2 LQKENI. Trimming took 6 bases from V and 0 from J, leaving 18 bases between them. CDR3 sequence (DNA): TGTGCCAGCTCGCAAATGGGGGGTACTAACTCCTACGAGCAGTACTTC. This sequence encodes CASSQMGGTNSYEQYF. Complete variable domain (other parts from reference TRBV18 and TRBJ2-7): NAGVMQNPRHLVRRRGQEARLRCSPMKGHSHVYWYRQLPEEGLKFMVYLQKENIIDESGMPKERFSAEFPKEGPSILRIQQVVRGDSAAYFCASSQMGGTNSYEQYFGPGTRLTVT.

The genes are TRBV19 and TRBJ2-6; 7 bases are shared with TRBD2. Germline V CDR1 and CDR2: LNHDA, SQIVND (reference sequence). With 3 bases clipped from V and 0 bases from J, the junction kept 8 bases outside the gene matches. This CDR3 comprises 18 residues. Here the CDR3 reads CASSIPASGNSGANVLTF. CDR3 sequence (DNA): TGTGCCAGTAGTATCCCGGCTAGCGGCAACTCTGGGGCCAACGTCCTGACTTTC. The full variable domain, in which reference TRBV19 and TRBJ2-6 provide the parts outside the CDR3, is DGGITQSPKYLFRKEGQNVTLSCEQNLNHDAMYWYRQDPGQGLRLIYYSQIVNDFQKGDIAEGYSVSREKKESFPLTVTSAQKNPTAFYLCASSIPASGNSGANVLTFGAGSRLTVL.

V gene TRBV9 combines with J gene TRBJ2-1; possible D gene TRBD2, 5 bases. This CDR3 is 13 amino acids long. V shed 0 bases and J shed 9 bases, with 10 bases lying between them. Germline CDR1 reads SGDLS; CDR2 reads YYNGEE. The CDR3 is CASSVGLTTEQFF. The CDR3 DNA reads TGTGCCAGCAGCGTAGGACTAACAACTGAGCAGTTCTTC.

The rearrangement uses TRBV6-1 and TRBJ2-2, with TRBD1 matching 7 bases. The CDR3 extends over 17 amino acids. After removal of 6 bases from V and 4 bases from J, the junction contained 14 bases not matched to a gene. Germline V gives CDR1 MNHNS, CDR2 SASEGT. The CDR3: CASRETPGQFPTGELFF. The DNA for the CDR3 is TGTGCCAGCAGGGAAACACCGGGACAGTTTCCCACCGGGGAGCTGTTTTTT.

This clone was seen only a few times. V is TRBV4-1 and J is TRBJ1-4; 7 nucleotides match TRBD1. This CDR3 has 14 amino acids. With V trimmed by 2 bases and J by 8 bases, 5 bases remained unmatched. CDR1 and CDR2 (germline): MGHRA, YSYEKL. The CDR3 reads CASSQTGAGEKLFF. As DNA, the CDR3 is TGCGCCAGCAGCCAAACAGGGGCGGGCGAAAAACTGTTTTTT.

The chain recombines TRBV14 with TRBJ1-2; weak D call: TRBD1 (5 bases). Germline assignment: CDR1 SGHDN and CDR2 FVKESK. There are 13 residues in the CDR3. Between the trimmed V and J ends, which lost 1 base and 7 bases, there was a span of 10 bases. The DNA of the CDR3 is TGTGCCAGCAGCCAAGTAGGGGATCCTGGCTACACCTTC. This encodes CASSQVGDPGYTF.

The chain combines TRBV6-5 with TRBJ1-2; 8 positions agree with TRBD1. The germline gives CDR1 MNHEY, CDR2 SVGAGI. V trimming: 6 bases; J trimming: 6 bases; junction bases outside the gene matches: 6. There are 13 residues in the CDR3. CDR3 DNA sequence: TGTGCCAGCAGCCTAAGGACAGGGCATGGCTACACCTTC. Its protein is CASSLRTGHGYTF.

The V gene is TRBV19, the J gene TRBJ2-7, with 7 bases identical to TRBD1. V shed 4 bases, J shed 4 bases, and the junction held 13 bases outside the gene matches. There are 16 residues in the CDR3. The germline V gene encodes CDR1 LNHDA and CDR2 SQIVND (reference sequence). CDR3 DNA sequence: TGTGCCAGTAGTACTGGACAGGTCGCCTCAAAATACGAGCAGTACTTC. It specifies CASSTGQVASKYEQYF.

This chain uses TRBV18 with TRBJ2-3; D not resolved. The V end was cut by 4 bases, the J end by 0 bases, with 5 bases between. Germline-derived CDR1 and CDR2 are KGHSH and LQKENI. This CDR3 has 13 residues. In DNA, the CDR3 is TGTGCCAGCTCACTGGCTAGCACAGATACGCAGTATTTT. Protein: CASSLASTDTQYF.